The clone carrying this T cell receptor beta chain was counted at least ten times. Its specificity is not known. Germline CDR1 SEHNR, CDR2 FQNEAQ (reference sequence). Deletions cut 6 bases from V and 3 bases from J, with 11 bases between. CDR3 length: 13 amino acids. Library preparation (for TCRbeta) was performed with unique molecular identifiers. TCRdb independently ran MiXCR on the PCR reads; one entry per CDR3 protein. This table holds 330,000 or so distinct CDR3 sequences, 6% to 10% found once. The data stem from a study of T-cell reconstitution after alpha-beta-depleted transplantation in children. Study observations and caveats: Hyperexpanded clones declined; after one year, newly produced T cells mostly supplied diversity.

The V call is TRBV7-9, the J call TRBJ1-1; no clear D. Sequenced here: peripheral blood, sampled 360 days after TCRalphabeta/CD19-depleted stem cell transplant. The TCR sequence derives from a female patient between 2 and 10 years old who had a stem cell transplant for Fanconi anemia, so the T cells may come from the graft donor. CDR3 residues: CASSLPSDTEAFF. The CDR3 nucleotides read TGTGCCAGCAGTCTACCGTCGGACACTGAAGCTTTCTTT.